This T cell receptor (beta chain) is from a study of shared clonotypes between healthy human individuals. Regarding the study as a whole: Compared with clonotypes that all four donors shared, non-shared clonotypes had lower generation probabilities. Generally, naive subsets (rather than memory subsets) showed larger estimated richness.

Regarding this clone: No antigen is known for it.

The CDR3 loop spans 14 amino acids. The germline V and J ends were trimmed by 0 bases and 8 bases, with 13 bases remaining between them. The V gene's germline CDR1 is SGHDN and CDR2 FVKESK. Profiling relied on immunoSEQ multiplex PCR, and the TCRdb table lists in-frame clones only, not all of them. The sample lists about 190,000 clones, approximately 61% occurring once. The healthy adult donors were HIV-negative and reported no recent acute infections or vaccinations. V gene TRBV14 combines with J gene TRBJ1-2; D not resolved. Sequenced input: memory CD4+ T cells sorted from blood. Specified subset: CD45RA-negative fraction. The sequence was obtained from a man in his thirties or forties in good health. The CDR3 DNA reads as TGTGCCAGCAGCCAAGATCTCGGAGGCCGCGGCTACACCTTC. Translation gives CASSQDLGGRGYTF.